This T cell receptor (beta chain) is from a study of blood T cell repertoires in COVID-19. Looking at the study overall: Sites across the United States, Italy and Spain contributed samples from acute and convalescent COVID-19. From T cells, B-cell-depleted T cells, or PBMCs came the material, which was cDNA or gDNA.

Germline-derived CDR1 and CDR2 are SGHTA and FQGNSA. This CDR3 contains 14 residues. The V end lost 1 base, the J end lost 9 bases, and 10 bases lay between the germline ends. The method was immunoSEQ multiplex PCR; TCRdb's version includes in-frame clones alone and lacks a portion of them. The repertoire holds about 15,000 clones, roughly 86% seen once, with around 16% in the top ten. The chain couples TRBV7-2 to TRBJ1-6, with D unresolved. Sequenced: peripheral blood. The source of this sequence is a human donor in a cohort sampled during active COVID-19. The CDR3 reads CASSLEREGSPLHF. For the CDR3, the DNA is TGTGCCAGCAGCTTAGAGAGGGAGGGTTCACCCCTCCACTTT.